A selection of T cell receptor beta chains follows, all from one sample in a study of blood T cells in healthy people across ages. TCRdb analysed the 5' RACE reads with MiXCR anew, one entry per CDR3 protein. The sample has 890,000 or so distinct CDR3 sequences; 55% to 65% are singletons. Sample: blood. Every receptor here comes from a man aged 30-40 years in good health. CDR3s include the opening cysteine and the closing phenylalanine or tryptophan. D genes are given only for firm matches. A clone size is listed for some rows: how often the clone was seen (once, few, many), or a class if it is expanded.

D | J | size | V | DNA | CDR3
TRBD2 | TRBJ2-1 | - | TRBV20-1 | TGCAGTGCTAGGCCCGGCGGGGGGGCTAATGAGCAGTTCTTC | CSARPGGGANEQFF
- | TRBJ2-5 | few | TRBV21-1 | TGTGCCAGCACAATGGATAGGGTGAAGACCCAGTACTTC | CASTMDRVKTQYF
TRBD2 | TRBJ2-1 | once | TRBV7-9 | TGTGCCATCTCCCGCCTAGCGGGGCCCCGGGGTGAGCAGTTCTTC | CAISRLAGPRGEQFF
- | TRBJ2-7 | - | TRBV29-1 | TGCAGCGTTGTCAGGACCTACGAGCAGTACTTC | CSVVRTYEQYF
TRBD1 | TRBJ1-2 | - | TRBV20-1 | TGCAGTGCCGCGCGTGGACAGGGGGCTGGCTACACCTTC | CSAARGQGAGYTF
- | TRBJ1-2 | - | TRBV12-3/TRBV12-4 | TGTGCCAGCAGTCCGTACCTAATCCGTAATGGAGGCTACACCTTC | CASSPYLIRNGGYTF
TRBD1 | TRBJ1-2 | - | TRBV20-1 | TGCAGTGCAAGGTCCGGGACAGGGGCGTCATCTAACTATGGCTACACCTTC | CSARSGTGASSNYGYTF
- | TRBJ1-5 | few | TRBV7-9 | TGTGCCAGCAGCTTAGACGGCACGGCGGGGGTGCCCCAGCATTTT | CASSLDGTAGVPQHF
TRBD1 | TRBJ2-7 | - | TRBV12-3/TRBV12-4 | TGTGCCAGCAGTTTAGGGACAGGGGGCCAGTACGAGCAGTACTTC | CASSLGTGGQYEQYF
- | TRBJ2-5 | - | TRBV13 | TGTGCCAGCAGCCACCGGGGCCTAAGAGAGACCCAGTACTTC | CASSHRGLRETQYF
TRBD1 | TRBJ1-2 | - | TRBV20-1 | TGCAGTGCTCAAGGGGGGACAGCCTATGGCTACACCTTC | CSAQGGTAYGYTF
- | TRBJ2-5 | - | TRBV7-2 | TGTGCCAGCAGCTTTGGGGTCGACGGGCAGTACTTC | CASSFGVDGQYF
- | TRBJ2-5 | few | TRBV27 | TGTGCCAGCAGCCCGGGTTGGGCTGAGCAGTACTTC | CASSPGWAEQYF
TRBD1 | TRBJ2-3 | once | TRBV9 | TGTGCCAGCAGCGCATCCGGGACAGGCACAGATACGCAGTATTTT | CASSASGTGTDTQYF
- | TRBJ2-3 | once | TRBV7-2 | TGTGCCAGCAGCCCCCGGACGGATTACACAGATACGCAGTATTTT | CASSPRTDYTDTQYF
- | TRBJ1-6 | - | TRBV6-6 | TGTGCCAGCAGTTACGGTTCACCCCTCCACTTT | CASSYGSPLHF
- | TRBJ2-2 | many | TRBV12-3/TRBV12-4 | TGTGCCAGCAGTTATGTTTCCGGGGAGCTGTTTTTT | CASSYVSGELFF
- | TRBJ1-2 | - | TRBV20-1 | TGCAGTGCTCCCCTAGCTGAGCGTAGGATGGGCTATGGCTACACCTTC | CSAPLAERRMGYGYTF
TRBD1 | TRBJ1-2 | few | TRBV5-1 | TGCGCCAGCAGCTTGGCGACAGGGGTCCGCTATGGCTACACCTTC | CASSLATGVRYGYTF
- | TRBJ1-2 | - | TRBV6-1 | TGTGCCAGCAGTGAAGTGGACAGAGCTAACTATGGCTACACCTTC | CASSEVDRANYGYTF
- | TRBJ1-1 | many | TRBV18 | TGTGCCAGCTCACCAGGTCAGGCTGAAGCTTTCTTT | CASSPGQAEAFF
TRBD2 | TRBJ2-6 | once | TRBV9 | TGTGCCAGCAGCGTAGGCGGGGGGATTGGGGCCAACGTCCTGACTTTC | CASSVGGGIGANVLTF
- | TRBJ1-2 | - | TRBV12-3/TRBV12-4 | TGTGCCAGCAGCTCAGGGCCCAATTCCTATGGCTACACCTTC | CASSSGPNSYGYTF
- | TRBJ2-7 | few | TRBV29-1 | TGCAGCGTTGAAGATAACAGGAGCCACGAGCAGTACTTC | CSVEDNRSHEQYF
- | TRBJ2-7 | - | TRBV6-1 | TGTGCCAGCAGTGAATTCACAGACTACGAGCAGTACTTC | CASSEFTDYEQYF
TRBD2 | TRBJ2-7 | - | TRBV15 | TGTGCCACCAGCAGTAACGGGGGGGGAGTCTACGAGCAGTACTTC | CATSSNGGGVYEQYF
- | TRBJ1-2 | - | TRBV5-1 | TGCGCCAGCAGCTTAACGACAGGAGAACTCTATGGCTACACCTTC | CASSLTTGELYGYTF
- | TRBJ2-7 | few | TRBV7-2 | TGTGCCAGCAGCTCCCGGCCCTCCTACGAGCAGTACTTC | CASSSRPSYEQYF
- | TRBJ2-5 | - | TRBV27 | TGTGCCAGCAGTTCCCTCCCTCCGACACACCAAGAGACCCAGTACTTC | CASSSLPPTHQETQYF
TRBD2 | TRBJ2-1 | - | TRBV5-1 | TGCGCCAGCAGCTTGGGCGGGGGGGCCGAGAATGAGCAGTTCTTC | CASSLGGGAENEQFF
TRBD2 | TRBJ2-3 | - | TRBV2 | TGTGCCAGCAGGGGGGCGGGGGGCCCCGCCGGCGATACGCAGTATTTT | CASRGAGGPAGDTQYF
- | TRBJ2-1 | - | TRBV21-1 | TGTGCCAGCAGCCCCCTCCGGGAGCGGGGGGCTCGGAATGAGCAGTTCTTC | CASSPLRERGARNEQFF
TRBD2 | TRBJ2-1 | few | TRBV2 | TGTGCCAGCAGTGAAGTACTGACTAGCGGGGAACAGTTCTTC | CASSEVLTSGEQFF
TRBD1 | TRBJ2-3 | - | TRBV4-2 | TGTGCTAGCAGCCAACCGACCGGGACAGGGGTTTTCACCGGTCGCACAGATACGCAGTATTTT | CASSQPTGTGVFTGRTDTQYF
- | TRBJ2-3 | - | TRBV5-1 | TGCGCCAGCAGCTTGGATGGGGCCCTTAGCACAGATACGCAGTATTTT | CASSLDGALSTDTQYF
TRBD2 | TRBJ2-3 | - | TRBV20-1 | TGCAGTGCTAGACAACTAGCGAGCACAGATACGCAGTATTTT | CSARQLASTDTQYF
- | TRBJ2-5 | many | TRBV7-7 | TGTGCTAGCAGCTTAGCGTCCAGCCTGTCTACGGAGACCCAGTACTTC | CASSLASSLSTETQYF
- | TRBJ2-7 | - | TRBV7-2 | TGTGCCAGCAGCTTAGTTGACAGCGGGACAGGAGGCACGCAGTACTTC | CASSLVDSGTGGTQYF
- | TRBJ2-2 | many | TRBV9 | TGTGCCAGCAGCCCGAACACCGGGGAGCTGTTTTTT | CASSPNTGELFF
TRBD2 | TRBJ2-7 | few | TRBV15 | TGTGCCACCAGCATACAGCGGGGGGGCTACGAGCAGTACTTC | CATSIQRGGYEQYF